The rows below give T cell receptor beta chains drawn from one sample of a study of blood T cell repertoires in COVID-19. Only in-frame clones appear in the TCRdb table, and some are missing; sequencing was by immunoSEQ multiplex PCR. In the table there are some 270,000 clones, 89% of which are singletons. Sequenced input: peripheral blood. The receptors shown here come from a man in his forties or fifties with acute or convalescent COVID-19. Each CDR3 is given with its conserved first and last residue. The D gene is left open where the match is weak.

d_call,v_call,cdr3_aa
-,TRBV11-3,CASSATGTEQFF
TRBD1,TRBV7-9,CASSYQGAEETQYF
TRBD1,TRBV27,CASSSRQGGNTEAFF
-,TRBV4-1,CASSQVGGGPGNEQFF
-,TRBV15,CATSRDYTAGANVLTF
-,TRBV9,CASSVGQGSYNEQFF
-,TRBV3-1/TRBV3-2,CASSHPRGSADNEQFF
-,TRBV7-9,CASSPRGRGAGANVLTF
-,TRBV27,CASSLLRVRRSGNTIYF
TRBD1,TRBV12-3/TRBV12-4,CASSLGQGKYF
-,TRBV3-1/TRBV3-2,CASSQRGAGELFF
-,TRBV4-1,CASSQLGGVRTNEKLFF
-,TRBV7-2,CASSLWGQLGEQFF
-,TRBV6-1,CASSENRQNTEAFF
TRBD1,TRBV18,CASSTPGQGDYEQYF
-,TRBV30,CAWSWEGHSYNSPLHF
-,TRBV7-9,CASSSRLKQGSLNTEAFF
TRBD1,TRBV9,CASSVGQGSGNTIYF
TRBD2,TRBV10-1,CASSESGVGTDTQYF
TRBD1,TRBV30,CAWSAGTGGSYEQYF
-,TRBV9,CASSVVAGNGYTF
-,TRBV10-1,CASKEGPNTEAFF
TRBD1,TRBV3-1/TRBV3-2,CASSQGTGEEFF
TRBD1,TRBV2,CASSRDRSTDTQYF
TRBD1,TRBV7-2,CASNSGQVGRYTF
-,TRBV3-1/TRBV3-2,CASSQGRKETQYF
-,TRBV11-2,CASSRGHYTTTNEKLFF
TRBD1,TRBV7-9,CASSHRDRGFNEQFF
-,TRBV10-3,CAISEQSTHYGYTF
-,TRBV6-2/TRBV6-3,CASSHTASPGTEAFF
-,TRBV4-2,CASSQDRGSNQPQHF
TRBD1,TRBV6-5,CASSPGQDSYEQYF
TRBD2,TRBV27,CASSSTLAGLSTDTQYF
TRBD1,TRBV5-1,CASSLGDSGHGYTF
-,TRBV29-1,CSVSEGTYQPQHF
-,TRBV3-1/TRBV3-2,CASSPSFGIYSYNEQFF
TRBD1,TRBV7-9,CASSSTQGGTEAFF
-,TRBV25-1,CASSESPVVRYTF
-,TRBV13,CATHPRQNTEAFF
-,TRBV7-8,CASSLLGVNTEAFF
TRBD2,TRBV12-5,CASAPTRTSGDYEQYF
-,TRBV6-1,CASSEYRPGSEAFF
-,TRBV27,CASSSDSRSPLHF
-,TRBV4-1,CASSHGGIFEAFF
-,TRBV7-5,CARSLAKVRRVDEQFF
-,TRBV3-1/TRBV3-2,CASRNEGRQETQYF
-,TRBV6-6,CASSRLGQNTGELFF
-,TRBV4-1,CASSQTSSYEQYF